One and the same sample provided the 6 T cell receptor beta chains below, sequenced in a study of spatial heterogeneity in lung cancer. TCRdb redid the calling of the 5' RACE reads with MiXCR, one entry per CDR3 protein. The table has about 38,000 distinct CDR3 sequences, 7.5% seen once. The time point: sample taken at primary tumor resection. Unsorted tumor, nontumor lung tissue or cryopreserved PBMC supplied the whole RNA. Here the sequenced sample was PBMCs, taken at surgery. Receptor source: a male donor with early-stage non-small cell lung cancer.

In its sample, this clonotype was seen many times. This chain uses TRBV20-1 with TRBJ1-1; tentatively, D is TRBD1 (6 bases). Looked up from germline, CDR1 is DFQATT and CDR2 is SNEGSKA (reference sequence). There are 14 residues in the CDR3. Trimming removed 1 base from V and 0 bases from J, with 9 bases in between. CDR3 sequence (DNA): TGCAGTGCTAGAGTACAGGGTATGAACACTGAAGCTTTCTTT. This codes for CSARVQGMNTEAFF.

This clonotype appeared many times. J is TRBJ2-1 and V is TRBV7-8, with TRBD1 matching over 9 bases. Germline-derived CDR1 and CDR2 are SGHVS and FQNEAQ. V was pared by 5 bases and J by 9 bases, with 8 bases of the junction left unmatched. This CDR3 contains 14 residues. The CDR3 sequence: CASSPRDRAVEQFF. CDR3 DNA sequence: TGTGCCAGCAGCCCCCGGGACAGGGCTGTTGAGCAGTTCTTC.

This clonotype has ten or more counts. The J gene is TRBJ1-2, the V gene TRBV2; D is unclear. Trimming cost V 8 bases and J 6 bases, with 28 bases left between them. CDR3 length equals 17 residues. Looked up from germline, CDR1 is SNHLY and CDR2 is FYNNEI. For the CDR3, the DNA is TGTGCCAGCGGTCCTCAGAGGGCCTATCTCTACACCCATGGCTACACCTTC. It specifies CASGPQRAYLYTHGYTF.

This chain connects TRBV6-6 to TRBJ1-5; TRBD1 is a possible D gene (6 bases). CDR1 is MNHNY and CDR2 is SVGAGI in the germline V gene (reference sequence). The CDR3 has 14 residues. V lost 5 bases, J lost 4 bases, and 12 bases lay in between. As DNA, the CDR3 is TGTGCCAGCAGTCTGGGGGCGGGGAATCAGCCCCAGCATTTT. Encoded protein: CASSLGAGNQPQHF.

This sequence joins TRBV14 and TRBJ2-1; tentative D call: TRBD1 (6 bases). The V end lost 2 bases, the J end lost 4 bases, and 12 bases lay between the germline ends. CDR3 length equals 15 residues. Germline V gene sequence: CDR1 SGHDN, CDR2 FVKESK. The CDR3 here is CASSQNRVRYNEQFF. CDR3 DNA: TGTGCCAGCAGCCAAAACAGGGTTCGGTACAATGAGCAGTTCTTC.

This clonotype was detected many times. The rearrangement links TRBV7-9 to TRBJ1-5, with D perhaps matching TRBD1 (5 bases). CDR3 length: 12 amino acids. The germline V gene has CDR1 SEHNR and CDR2 FQNEAQ (reference sequence). Trimming cost V 3 bases and J 5 bases, with 5 bases left between them. The CDR3 nucleotides read TGTGCCAGCAGCTTCAGGGATCAGCCCCAGCATTTT. Its protein product is CASSFRDQPQHF. Variable domain in full (rest from reference TRBV7-9 and TRBJ1-5): DTGVSQNPRHKITKRGQNVTFRCDPISEHNRLYWYRQTLGQGPEFLTYFQNEAQLEKSRLLSDRFSAERPKGSFSTLEIQRTEQGDSAMYLCASSFRDQPQHFGDGTRLSIL.